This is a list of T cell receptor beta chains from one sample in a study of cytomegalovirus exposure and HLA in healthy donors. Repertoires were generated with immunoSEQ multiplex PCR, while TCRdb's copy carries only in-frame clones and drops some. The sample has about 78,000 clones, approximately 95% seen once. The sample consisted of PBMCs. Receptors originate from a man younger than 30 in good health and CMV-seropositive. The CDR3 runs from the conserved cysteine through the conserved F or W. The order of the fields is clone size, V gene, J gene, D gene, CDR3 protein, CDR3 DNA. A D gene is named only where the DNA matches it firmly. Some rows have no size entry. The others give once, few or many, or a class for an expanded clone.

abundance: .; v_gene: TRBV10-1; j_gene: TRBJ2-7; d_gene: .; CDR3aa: CASSALAYEQYF; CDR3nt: TGCGCCAGCAGCGCACTGGCCTACGAGCAGTACTTC
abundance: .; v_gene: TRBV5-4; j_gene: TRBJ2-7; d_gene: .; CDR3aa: CASSLAGTLSYEQYF; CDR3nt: TGTGCCAGCAGCTTGGCCGGGACACTCTCCTACGAGCAGTACTTC
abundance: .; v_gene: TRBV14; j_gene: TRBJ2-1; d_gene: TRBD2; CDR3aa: CASSTGLAVYNEQFF; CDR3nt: TGTGCCAGCAGCACGGGACTAGCGGTTTACAATGAGCAGTTCTTC
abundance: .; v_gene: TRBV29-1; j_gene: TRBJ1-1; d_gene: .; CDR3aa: CSVMTKLNTEAFF; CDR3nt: TGCAGCGTCATGACAAAGCTGAACACTGAAGCTTTCTTT
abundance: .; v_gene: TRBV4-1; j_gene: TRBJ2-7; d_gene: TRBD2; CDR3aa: CASSPAGTIIEQYF; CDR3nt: TGCGCCAGCAGCCCCGCCGGGACTATTATCGAGCAGTACTTC
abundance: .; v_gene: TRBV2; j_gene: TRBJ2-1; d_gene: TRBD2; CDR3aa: CASRREGANEQFF; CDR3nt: TGTGCCAGCAGGCGGGAGGGCGCTAATGAGCAGTTCTTC
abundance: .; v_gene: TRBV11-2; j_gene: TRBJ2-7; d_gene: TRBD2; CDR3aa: CASSLFGPGLGFEQYF; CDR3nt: TGTGCCAGCAGCTTATTCGGTCCGGGACTAGGTTTCGAGCAGTACTTC
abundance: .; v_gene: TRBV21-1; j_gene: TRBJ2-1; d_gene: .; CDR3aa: CASSGTEGYNEQFF; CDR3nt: TGTGCCAGCAGTGGGACAGAGGGGTACAATGAGCAGTTCTTC
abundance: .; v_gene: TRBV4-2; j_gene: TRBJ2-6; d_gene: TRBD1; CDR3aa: CASSQRQGSGANVLTF; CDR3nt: TGTGCCAGCAGCCAACGACAGGGGTCTGGGGCCAACGTCCTGACTTTC
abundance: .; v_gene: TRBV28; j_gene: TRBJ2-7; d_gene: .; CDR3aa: CASSNTGGGEEQYF; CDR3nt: TGTGCCAGCAGTAATACAGGGGGAGGGGAAGAGCAGTACTTC
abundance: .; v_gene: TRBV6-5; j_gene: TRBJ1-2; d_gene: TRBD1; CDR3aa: CASSQTGRNYGYTF; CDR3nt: TGTGCCAGCAGTCAGACAGGGCGAAACTATGGCTACACCTTC
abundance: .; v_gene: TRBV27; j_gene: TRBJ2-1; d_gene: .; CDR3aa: CASSRGHNEQFF; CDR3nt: TGTGCCAGCAGCCGGGGTCACAATGAGCAGTTCTTC
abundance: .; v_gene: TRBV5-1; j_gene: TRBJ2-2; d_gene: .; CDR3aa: CASMEGRGLQNTGELFF; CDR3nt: TGCGCCAGCATGGAGGGCAGGGGGTTACAGAACACCGGGGAGCTGTTTTTT
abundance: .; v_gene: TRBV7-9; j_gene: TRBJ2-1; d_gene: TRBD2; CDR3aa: CASRSRGTSWDEQFF; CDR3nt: TGTGCCAGCAGATCCAGAGGGACTAGCTGGGATGAGCAGTTCTTC
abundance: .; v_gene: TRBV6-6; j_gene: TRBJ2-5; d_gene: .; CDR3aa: CASSRDRETQYF; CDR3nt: TGTGCCAGCAGCCGTGACAGGGAGACCCAGTACTTC
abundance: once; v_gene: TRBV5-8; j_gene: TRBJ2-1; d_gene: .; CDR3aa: CASSLLSSVISEQFF; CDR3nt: TGTGCCAGCAGCTTGCTGTCTAGTGTTATTTCTGAGCAGTTCTTC
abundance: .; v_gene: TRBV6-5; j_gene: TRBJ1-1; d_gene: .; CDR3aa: CASSRQNTEAFF; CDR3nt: TGTGCCAGCAGTAGACAGAACACTGAAGCTTTCTTT
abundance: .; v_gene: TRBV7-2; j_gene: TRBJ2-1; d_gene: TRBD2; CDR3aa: CASSPHTSGRALSYNEQFF; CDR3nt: TGTGCCAGCAGCCCCCACACTAGCGGGAGGGCCTTGAGTTACAATGAGCAGTTCTTC
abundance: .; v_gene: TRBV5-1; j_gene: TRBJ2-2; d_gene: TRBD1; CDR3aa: CASSLGDSYTGELFF; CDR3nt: TGCGCCAGCAGCTTGGGGGACAGCTACACCGGGGAGCTGTTTTTT
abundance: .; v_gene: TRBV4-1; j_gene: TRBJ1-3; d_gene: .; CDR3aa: CASSQVRGNTIYF; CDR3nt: TGCGCCAGCAGCCAAGTCCGGGGAAACACCATATATTTT
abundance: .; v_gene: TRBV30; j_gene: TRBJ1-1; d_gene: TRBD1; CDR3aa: CAWENGAGGGLKAFF; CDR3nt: TGTGCCTGGGAAAATGGGGCAGGGGGCGGGCTAAAAGCTTTCTTT